The 7 T cell receptor beta chains in this list originate from one sample, sequenced in a study of T cells in Graves' hyperthyroidism and ophthalmopathy. Amplified TCR beta CDR3 regions came from RNA transcripts. Researchers ran a first-round RT-PCR on the TCR CDR3 using the HTBI primer set. TCRdb reprocessed the multiplex PCR reads via MiXCR and lists one record per CDR3 protein. The data show over 650,000 distinct CDR3 sequences, just under 45% seen once. Sequenced sample: peripheral blood or thyroid tissue (not recorded which). The receptor source for this set is an adult man with Graves' disease, either hyperthyroidism or ophthalmopathy (not recorded which).

In this sample, this clonotype turned up many times. The rearrangement links TRBV10-3 to TRBJ1-1; possible D gene TRBD1, 6 bases. This CDR3 has 17 amino acids. Germline lookup yields CDR1 ENHRY and CDR2 SYGVKD. V was pared by 4 bases and J by 0 bases, with 18 bases between. The CDR3 sequence: CAISASLWDNLNTEAFF. CDR3 DNA: TGTGCCATCAGTGCGTCCTTATGGGACAATTTGAACACTGAAGCTTTCTTT.

This clonotype has more than one count but fewer than ten. The chain has TRBV4-1 and TRBJ2-7, with D maybe TRBD2 (6 bases). With 0 bases removed from V and 2 bases from J, the gap between germline ends came to 14 bases. The CDR3 sequence is 16 residues long. Germline lookup yields CDR1 MGHRA and CDR2 YSYEKL. The CDR3 protein is CASSQELLAPTYEQYF. CDR3 DNA: TGCGCCAGCAGCCAAGAGCTACTAGCCCCGACCTACGAGCAGTACTTC.

This clonotype was recorded at least ten times. The J gene is TRBJ2-7, the V gene TRBV14; 9 bases match TRBD1. V lost 3 bases to trimming and J lost 7 bases; unmatched junction nucleotides: 4. CDR1 is SGHDN and CDR2 is FVKESK in the germline V gene. The CDR3 consists of 13 residues. Here the CDR3 reads CASSHGTGIEQYF. The CDR3 DNA follows: TGTGCCAGCAGCCATGGGACAGGGATTGAGCAGTACTTC.

This clonotype has a handful of counts. The chain is built from TRBV19 and TRBJ1-1; 9 positions match TRBD1. There are 15 residues in the CDR3. Germline CDR1 and CDR2: LNHDA and SQIVND (reference sequence). After removal of 6 bases from V and 0 bases from J, the junction contained 5 bases not matched to a gene. The CDR3 region is CASRGDRVMNTEAFF. For the CDR3, the DNA is TGTGCCAGTAGAGGGGACAGGGTCATGAACACTGAAGCTTTCTTT.

The V call is TRBV7-9, the J call TRBJ1-5, with D possibly matching TRBD1 (5 bases). The CDR3 is made up of 18 amino acids. The V gene lost 6 bases and the J gene lost 4 bases, with 25 bases spanning the gap. Germline V gives CDR1 SEHNR, CDR2 FQNEAQ (reference sequence). DNA of the CDR3: TGTGCCAGCAGAACAACCCCGCCCGGGACCCTAATAAATCAGCCCCAGCATTTT. It specifies CASRTTPPGTLINQPQHF.

As to this clonotype: This clone may be a read error of a much larger clone one base away. J is TRBJ1-5 and V is TRBV7-3; the match to TRBD1 covers 11 bases. With V trimmed by 8 bases and J by 6 bases, 6 bases remained unmatched. Per the germline V gene, CDR1 is SGHTA and CDR2 is FQGTGA. The CDR3 is made up of 14 amino acids. The CDR3 region has the DNA TGTGCCAGCTGCCGCGGGACAGGGGGTCAGCCCCAGCATTTT. This gives the protein CASCRGTGGQPQHF. Complete variable domain (other parts from reference TRBV7-3 and TRBJ1-5): GAGVSQTPSNKVTEKGKYVELRCDPISGHTALYWYRQSLGQGPEFLIYFQGTGAADDSGLPNDRFFAVRPEGSVSTLKIQRTERGDSAVYLCASCRGTGGQPQHFGDGTRLSIL.

Ten or more counts support this clonotype. The J gene is TRBJ2-5, the V gene TRBV2; D is ambiguous. From germline, CDR1 is SNHLY and CDR2 FYNNEI. This CDR3 has 14 amino acids. The V gene lost 3 bases and the J gene lost 0 bases, with 8 bases spanning the gap. The CDR3: CASSEGYDQETQYF. DNA for the CDR3: TGTGCCAGCAGTGAGGGTTACGACCAAGAGACCCAGTACTTC.